This T cell receptor beta chain was profiled in a study of coeliac disease (dated by TCRdb to between 2021 and 2023). With regard to the full study: Coeliac patients were categorised as having newly diagnosed active disease, refractory coeliac disease type I, or disease controlled by a gluten-free diet. Because high-resolution HLA typing was not available, biased TRBV7-2 usage was queried as a proof of principle. The study applied next-generation sequencing of rearranged TRB and TRG CDR3 regions to small intestinal lymphocyte fractions from coeliac and non-coeliac patients. Of the approximately 30 patients in the full study, roughly 22 had coeliac disease confirmed by serology and 8 were controls with non-small intestinal disorders. Samples from 27 subjects were successfully TRB sequenced, and these included some 23 paired samples of bulk unsorted intraepithelial and lamina propria cells. The study was aimed at characterising TR repertoires of small intestinal T cells in active, refractory type I and gluten-free-diet-treated coeliac disease. What the study reported, not specific to this receptor: The approach was considered by the authors to be unsuitable for unbiased detection of gliadin-specific T cells, as gliadin-specific T cells are scarce and rarely shared between patients. Cross-contamination between compartments was possible, because separating intraepithelial cells from lamina propria cells did not produce high-purity fractions. TRB repertoires were largely private; most amino acid sequences were unique to one sample, and V-gene usage did not differ significantly by disease group. Compared with controls, active coeliac intraepithelial and lamina propria samples had TRB and TRG repertoires of lower clonality, which suggests that diverse T cells were recruited.

This clone was detected once. Its antigen is not yet known. Nothing much larger sits one base from this clone, and base qualities are not available. Library construction relied on the immunoSEQ multiplex PCR assay. In a multiplexed PCR, the TR loci were amplified; reverse primers were designed against J gene segments, whereas forward primers were designed against V gene segments. The amplified CDR3 regions were sequenced using the Illumina HiSeq System. Per the source publication's procedure: A nearest-neighbour algorithm merged closely related reads to remove PCR and sequencing errors and collapse data into unique sequences. Repertoires were summarised by clonality and by T cell density, defined as TR molecules per amount of genomic DNA input. CDR3 amino acid sequences present in at least 80% of unsorted samples were defined as public TRs, and these public TRs were then tested for differential abundance between coeliac and control samples. Disease-group differences in clonality and density were tested with Kruskal-Wallis tests followed by Dunn post-tests. Not all clones reach the TCRdb copy of this immuneACCESS table, which keeps in-frame sequences only. Checked studies attribute under half of the gap to unresolved V genes and leave the rest unexplained. That table furnishes V, J and clone size, whereas the DNA furnished D and trimming. In this sample the table shows about 4,100 clones, less than 75% of which occur a single time. The ten largest clones capture approximately 14% of the sample.

Sequences SGHDT (CDR1) and YYEEEE (CDR2) are obtained from the germline V gene. V loses 4 bases, J loses 5 bases, and the germline ends lie 12 bases apart. The CDR3 holds 13 amino acids from the cysteine to the phenylalanine. Of all the DNA, just the CDR3 is kept, 39 bases in frame from base 1. Cells were frozen in liquid nitrogen in DMSO/FBS as aliquots of about 500,000 cells, with a single aliquot from each fraction going to sequencing. Every one of the 30 study patients had an endoscopy and a small intestinal biopsy. Intraepithelial cells were released by stirring biopsies for one hour at 37°C in RPMI containing EGTA, MgCl2 and 1% FBS. Genomic DNA was extracted from frozen unsorted cell fractions with the Qiagen DNeasy blood extraction kit.

The sequenced material came from intraepithelial lymphocytes from the gut. This sample's cell subset or site label indicates: intraepithelial cell (IEC) fraction of small intestinal biopsy. The clonotype originates from a woman between 18 and 30 years old with active celiac disease. The sequence links TRBV5-6 to TRBJ1-1; perhaps TRBD1 is the D gene, with 5 bases matching. The nucleotides read TGTGCCAGCAGCCGTCCAGGGTGGACTGAAGCTTTCTTT. Translated, this is CASSRPGWTEAFF.